This entry lists 16 T cell receptor beta chains sequenced from one sample in a study of T cells in Graves' hyperthyroidism and ophthalmopathy. TCR beta CDR3 region amplification was performed from RNA transcripts. HTBI primers drove first-round RT-PCR of the TCR CDR3. TCRdb independently ran MiXCR on the multiplex PCR reads; one entry per CDR3 protein. The sample holds about 400,000 distinct CDR3 sequences, around 13% seen once. The sample comprised blood. The origin of the receptors is a woman in her 30s with Graves' ophthalmopathy.

The rearrangement links TRBV27 to TRBJ1-3; 10 bases line up with TRBD1. The CDR3 is 16 residues long. Germline values: CDR1 MNHEY, CDR2 SMNVEV (reference sequence). J gave up 4 bases and V 4 bases, and 7 bases lay outside the gene matches. In nucleotides, the CDR3 is TGTGCCAGCAGTTGGACAGGGGGATCTGCCGGAAACACCATATATTTT. Amino acid sequence: CASSWTGGSAGNTIYF.

This clonotype was found many times. This CDR3 reads CASSPLDTQYF. CDR3 DNA: TGTGCCAGCAGCCCGCTGGATACGCAGTATTTT. This chain uses TRBV7-9 with TRBJ2-3; the D is unclear. The CDR3 contains 11 residues. Germline V gives CDR1 SEHNR, CDR2 FQNEAQ (reference sequence). V was clipped by 5 bases and J by 6 bases, with 6 bases between them.

A word on this clonotype: One end of the junction is discordant with germline, which a read error may explain. The chain uses TRBV11-3 and TRBJ2-2; possibly TRBD2 for D (6 bases). The germline gives CDR1 SGHNT, CDR2 YENEEA. The CDR3 is 16 residues long. Here the CDR3 reads CASSLPTSLGTGELVF. CDR3 bases: TGTGCCAGCAGCTTACCTACTAGCCTCGGCACCGGGGAGCTGGTTTTT.

Many counts were recorded for this clonotype. J is TRBJ2-3 and V is TRBV5-1; D ambiguous. This CDR3 region has 13 residues. V shed 6 bases and J shed 4 bases, with 12 bases lying between them. Germline CDR1 is SGHRS and CDR2 is YFSETQ. The chain's CDR3 is CASTFGMADTQYF. The CDR3 DNA is TGCGCCAGCACCTTCGGTATGGCAGATACGCAGTATTTT.

This clonotype was counted between two and nine times. The V gene is TRBV18, the J gene TRBJ2-6; TRBD1 agrees at 10 bases. The junction had 8 bases not matched to a gene; V was cut back by 6 bases and J by 3 bases. CDR1 is KGHSH and CDR2 is LQKENI in the germline V gene. The length of the CDR3 is 17 residues. The CDR3 spells CASSRDRGLSGANVLTF. CDR3 sequence (DNA): TGTGCCAGCTCCCGGGACAGGGGTCTAAGTGGGGCCAACGTCCTGACTTTC.

This clonotype was seen ten or more times. The chain recombines TRBV2 with TRBJ2-1, with a weak D call TRBD2 (6 bases). Germline V gives CDR1 SNHLY, CDR2 FYNNEI. The CDR3 loop spans 15 amino acids. The V gene lost 8 bases and the J gene lost 0 bases, with 14 bases spanning the gap. Written as DNA, the CDR3 is TGTGCCAGCTTCGGGGGATTTGGCTCCTACAATGAGCAGTTCTTC. It encodes CASFGGFGSYNEQFF.

The rearrangement uses TRBV29-1 and TRBJ1-2; D might be TRBD1 (6 bases). There are 14 residues in the CDR3. The germline V and J ends were trimmed by 6 bases and 3 bases, with 17 bases remaining between them. Germline CDR1 and CDR2: SQVTM and ANQGSEA. The CDR3 coding sequence is TGCAGCGTGGCGGCGGGGGCCATTGACTATGGCTACACCTTC. Its protein product is CSVAAGAIDYGYTF.

This clonotype was counted many times. The chain couples TRBV10-1 to TRBJ2-2; 7 bases are a match to TRBD2. CDR3 length: 14 amino acids. V lost 4 bases to trimming and J lost 4 bases; unmatched junction nucleotides: 3. Germline CDR1 reads WNHNN; CDR2 reads SYGVQD (reference sequence). CDR3 sequence reads: CASSAGGFTGELFF. The CDR3 coding sequence is TGCGCCAGCAGTGCGGGGGGTTTCACCGGGGAGCTGTTTTTT.

The chain carries TRBV7-9 and TRBJ2-3, with 15 bases lining up with TRBD2. V gave up 5 bases and J gave up 4 bases; unmatched junction bases: 13. CDR3 size: 19 residues. Germline V CDR1 and CDR2: SEHNR, FQNEAQ (reference sequence). Here the CDR3 DNA reads TGTGCCAGCAGCACGACCGACTGGACTAGCGGGGGGGCCGCAGATACGCAGTATTTT. Its protein product is CASSTTDWTSGGAADTQYF.

This clonotype was detected many times. CDR3 loop: CASSLGGWTEAFF. CDR3 DNA sequence: TGCGCCAGCAGCTTGGGGGGCTGGACTGAAGCTTTCTTT. The chain couples TRBV5-1 to TRBJ1-1; a possible D gene is TRBD1 (5 bases). CDR1 SGHRS and CDR2 YFSETQ come from the germline V gene. V was cut by 0 bases and J by 5 bases, with 8 bases left in between. This CDR3 region has 13 residues.

This clonotype was detected many times. V is TRBV9 and J is TRBJ1-2; D not resolved. CDR3 length: 13 amino acids. The V end lost 4 bases, the J end lost 8 bases, and 15 bases lay between the germline ends. Per germline, CDR1 SGDLS and CDR2 YYNGEE. CDR3 in DNA: TGTGCCAGCAGCAACCAAGCCCCGAGCGGCTACACCTTC. This gives the protein CASSNQAPSGYTF.

V usage is TRBV20-1 and J usage is TRBJ1-4, with 9 bases that match TRBD1. Germline-derived CDR1 and CDR2 are DFQATT and SNEGSKA (reference sequence). After removal of 4 bases from V and 5 bases from J, the junction contained 5 bases not matched to a gene. CDR3 length equals 14 residues. In DNA form, the CDR3 reads TGCAGTGCTATCCAGGGACAGGGAAATGAAAAACTGTTTTTT. Translating gives CSAIQGQGNEKLFF.

This clonotype was seen ten or more times. The chain carries TRBV11-2 and TRBJ2-7; 8 bases agree with TRBD2. V shed 3 bases, J shed 5 bases, and the junction held 15 bases outside the gene matches. The CDR3 totals 17 residues. Germline values: CDR1 SGHAT, CDR2 FQNNGV. The CDR3 DNA reads as TGTGCCAGCAGCTTGGGCAGGAGAGGGACTAGTTTCCACGAGCAGTACTTC. Residues: CASSLGRRGTSFHEQYF.

The V call is TRBV19, the J call TRBJ2-7; D may be TRBD1 (6 bases). CDR1 and CDR2 (germline): LNHDA, SQIVND (reference sequence). This CDR3 comprises 18 residues. V was trimmed by 4 bases and J by 3 bases, leaving 25 bases between them. The CDR3 DNA sequence: TGTGCCAGTAGTAGGGGTCGGTGGATGGACAGAAAAAACTACGAGCAGTACTTC. Its translation: CASSRGRWMDRKNYEQYF.

This chain connects TRBV19 to TRBJ1-5, with D possibly being TRBD1 (6 bases). Deletions cut 5 bases from V and 6 bases from J, with 20 bases between. This CDR3 contains 16 residues. The germline gives CDR1 LNHDA, CDR2 SQIVND (reference sequence). The CDR3 DNA sequence: TGTGCCAGTAGTGTTTCTACAGGGAATGCTGGTCAGCCCCAGCATTTT. Residues: CASSVSTGNAGQPQHF.

This clonotype was detected many times. This rearrangement joins TRBV30 to TRBJ2-7; no reliable D call. V gave up 1 base and J gave up 5 bases, with 12 bases separating them. Germline V gene lookup returns CDR1 GTSNPN and CDR2 SVGIG (reference sequence). The CDR3 spans 13 residues. Written as DNA, the CDR3 is TGTGCCTGGAGTGATCACGTTGGGAACGAGCAGTACTTC. Translation gives CAWSDHVGNEQYF. Together with reference TRBV30 and TRBJ2-7, the CDR3 gives the full variable domain: SQTIHQWPATLVQPVGSPLSLECTVEGTSNPNLYWYRQAAGRGLQLLFYSVGIGQISSEVPQNLSASRPQDRQFILSSKKLLLSDSGFYLCAWSDHVGNEQYFGPGTRLTVT.